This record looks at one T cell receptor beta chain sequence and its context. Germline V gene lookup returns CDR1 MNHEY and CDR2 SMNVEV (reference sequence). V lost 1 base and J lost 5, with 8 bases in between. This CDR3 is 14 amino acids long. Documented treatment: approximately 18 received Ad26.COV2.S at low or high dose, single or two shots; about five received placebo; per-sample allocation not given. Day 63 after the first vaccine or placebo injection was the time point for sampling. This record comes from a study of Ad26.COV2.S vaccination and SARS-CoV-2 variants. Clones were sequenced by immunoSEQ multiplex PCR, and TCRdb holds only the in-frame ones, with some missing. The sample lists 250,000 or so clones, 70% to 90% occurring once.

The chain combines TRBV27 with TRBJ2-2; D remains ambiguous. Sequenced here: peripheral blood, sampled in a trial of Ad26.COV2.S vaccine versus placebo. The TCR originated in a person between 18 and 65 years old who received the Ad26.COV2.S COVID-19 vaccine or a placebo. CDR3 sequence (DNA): TGTGCCAGCAGTTTATATTCGGCAACCGGGGAGCTGTTTTTT. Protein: CASSLYSATGELFF.